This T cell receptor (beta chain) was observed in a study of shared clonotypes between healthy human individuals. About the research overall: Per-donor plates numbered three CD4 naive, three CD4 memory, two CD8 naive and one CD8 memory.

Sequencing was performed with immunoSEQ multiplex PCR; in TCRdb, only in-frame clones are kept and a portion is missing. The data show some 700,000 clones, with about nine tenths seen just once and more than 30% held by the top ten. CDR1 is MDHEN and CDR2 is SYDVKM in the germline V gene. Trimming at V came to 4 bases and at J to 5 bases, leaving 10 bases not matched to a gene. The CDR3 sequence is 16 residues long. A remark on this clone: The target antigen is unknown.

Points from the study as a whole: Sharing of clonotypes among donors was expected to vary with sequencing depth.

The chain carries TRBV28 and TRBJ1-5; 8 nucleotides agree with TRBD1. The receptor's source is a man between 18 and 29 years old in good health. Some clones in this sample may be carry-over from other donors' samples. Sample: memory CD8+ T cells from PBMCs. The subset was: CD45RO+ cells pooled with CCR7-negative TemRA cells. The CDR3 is CASSSTDRAIDQPQHF. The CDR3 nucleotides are TGTGCCAGCAGTTCTACGGACAGGGCAATCGATCAGCCCCAGCATTTT.